In its sample, the clone carrying this T cell receptor beta chain was seen once. Antigen: not known. The data derive from a study of shared clonotypes between healthy human individuals. In the study overall: Sampling drew on donors who were two women and a few men aged 18 to 49.

Investigators spread the genomic DNA of each subset evenly over several immunoSEQ plates. The assay was immunoSEQ multiplex PCR, and TCRdb's table has in-frame clones only and misses some. The repertoire holds more than 400,000 clones, 90% to 96% seen once, with about 0.064% in the top ten. The CDR3 totals 16 residues. CDR1 and CDR2 (germline): SGHRS, YFSETQ. Trimming took 4 bases from V and 0 from J, leaving 13 bases between them. The donors, all of them Caucasian adults, lived in Nashville, Tennessee. Study-level results: Generation probabilities of non-shared clonotypes were lower (relative to those shared by all four donors).

The clonotype comes from a woman in her twenties or thirties in good health. The rearrangement uses TRBV5-1 and TRBJ2-2, with D uncertain. The source material was naive CD4+ T cells sorted from blood. Regarding subset: CD45RA+ positively selected. The CDR3, as DNA: TGCGCCAGCAGCCTGATGAGCAACACGAACACCGGGGAGCTGTTTTTT. Amino acids: CASSLMSNTNTGELFF.